A selection of T cell receptor beta chains follows, all from one sample in a study of T cell repertoires in cytomegalovirus infection. TCRdb redid the calling of the reads with MiXCR, one entry per CDR3 protein. The sample shows approximately 150,000 distinct CDR3 sequences, about 6.3% of them seen only once. The sequencing input was PBMCs. These receptors were obtained from a human donor in good health (CMV status not recorded). Some clones in this sample may be carry-over from other donors' samples. The CDR3 runs from the conserved cysteine through the conserved F or W. D genes are given only for firm matches. The size of a clone is reported for some rows only, either as once, few or many, or as a class for expanded clones.

v_call,j_call,d_call,clone_size,cdr3_aa,cdr3_nt
TRBV19,TRBJ1-1,NA,many,CASSSTATTEAFF,TGTGCCAGTAGTTCAACGGCTACCACTGAAGCTTTCTTT
TRBV28,TRBJ2-7,TRBD2,many,CASIPGTSFPYEQYF,TGTGCCAGCATCCCAGGGACTAGTTTTCCCTACGAGCAGTACTTC
TRBV20-1,TRBJ1-2,TRBD1,many,CSAQTGEGLGGYTF,TGCAGTGCTCAAACAGGGGAGGGATTGGGTGGCTACACCTTC
TRBV19,TRBJ2-1,NA,NA,CASSIDRGTADNEQFF,TGTGCCAGTAGTATAGATCGGGGGACAGCCGACAATGAGCAGTTCTTC
TRBV7-2,TRBJ2-3,TRBD1,many,CASSFTGGSTDTQYF,TGTGCCAGCAGCTTTACAGGGGGTTCTACAGATACGCAGTATTTT
TRBV7-2,TRBJ1-6,TRBD1,many,CASSLFGQGGTNSPLHF,TGTGCCAGCAGCTTATTCGGACAGGGAGGGACGAATTCACCCCTCCACTTT
TRBV20-1,TRBJ1-1,NA,few,CSARSRTEAFF,TGCAGTGCTAGGTCTCGGACTGAAGCTTTCTTT
TRBV7-9,TRBJ1-5,NA,NA,CASSLSMGREPQHF,TGTGCCAGCAGCTTAAGCATGGGCCGAGAGCCCCAGCATTTT
TRBV28,TRBJ1-1,NA,few,CASSTGYANTEAFF,TGTGCCAGCTCTACAGGGTACGCGAACACTGAAGCTTTCTTT
TRBV10-3,TRBJ1-5,NA,many,CAISEGAPYSNQPQHF,TGTGCCATCAGTGAAGGGGCCCCTTATAGCAATCAGCCCCAGCATTTT
TRBV3-1,TRBJ1-6,NA,NA,CASSKRSGSSDSPLHF,TGTGCCAGCAGCAAGAGAAGTGGTAGTAGTGATTCACCCCTCCACTTT
TRBV20-1,TRBJ2-1,TRBD2,many,CSAAPTSGLVNEQFF,TGCAGTGCTGCCCCGACTAGCGGTCTCGTCAATGAGCAGTTCTTC
TRBV11-1,TRBJ2-2,NA,many,CASSPLYTGELFF,TGTGCCAGCAGCCCCTTATATACCGGGGAGCTGTTTTTT